These 5 T cell receptor beta chains came from one sample sequenced in a study of blood T cell repertoires in COVID-19. Profiled with immunoSEQ multiplex PCR; TCRdb holds only in-frame clones, not every one. This table holds roughly 150,000 clones, nearly 85% found once. The source material was PBMCs or T cells enriched from blood (not recorded which). Receptor source: a middle-aged man in a cohort exposed to, infected with or recovered from COVID-19 (not recorded which).

The chain carries TRBV7-2 and TRBJ2-2, with D perhaps matching TRBD1 (5 bases). Between the trimmed V and J ends, which lost 8 bases and 0 bases, there was a span of 10 bases. This CDR3 is 14 amino acids long. The germline CDR1 and CDR2 sequences are SGHTA and FQGNSA. The CDR3 region is CASAQGANTGELFF. The CDR3 DNA reads as TGTGCCAGCGCTCAGGGCGCGAACACCGGGGAGCTGTTTTTT. The full variable domain, in which reference TRBV7-2 and TRBJ2-2 provide the parts outside the CDR3, is GAGVSQSPSNKVTEKGKDVELRCDPISGHTALYWYRQSLGQGLEFLIYFQGNSAPDKSGLPSDRFSAERTGGSVSTLTIQRTQQEDSAVYLCASAQGANTGELFFGEGSRLTVL.

This clone was picked up one time. The chain joins TRBV5-1 to TRBJ2-1; D is possibly TRBD2 (5 bases). Trimming cost V 3 bases and J 7 bases, with 14 bases left between them. Germline V gene lookup returns CDR1 SGHRS and CDR2 YFSETQ. This CDR3 region has 14 residues. The CDR3 protein is CASSSGSSLNEQFF. DNA for the CDR3: TGCGCCAGCAGCTCGGGGTCGAGCTTAAATGAGCAGTTCTTC.

The chain combines TRBV5-1 with TRBJ1-2; D is possibly TRBD1 (5 bases). The CDR3 sequence is 15 residues long. Germline assignment: CDR1 SGHRS and CDR2 YFSETQ. The ends were cut back, 0 bases at V and 2 bases at J, with 11 bases in the middle. The CDR3 reads CASSLEAGRNYGYTF. CDR3 DNA sequence: TGCGCCAGCAGCTTGGAGGCAGGGCGCAACTATGGCTACACCTTC.

This rearrangement joins TRBV28 to TRBJ1-2; D remains unclear. CDR3 length equals 13 residues. In germline, CDR1 is MDHEN, CDR2 SYDVKM. V was trimmed by 6 bases and J by 4 bases, leaving 12 bases between them. The CDR3 here is CASSPFRVYGYTF. In nucleotides, the CDR3 is TGTGCCAGCAGCCCCTTTCGGGTCTATGGCTACACCTTC.

The rearrangement joins TRBV28 to TRBJ2-6, with 8 bases aligning to TRBD1. V lost 5 bases and J lost 3; bases outside the gene matches: 3. The germline gives CDR1 MDHEN, CDR2 SYDVKM. The CDR3 is 15 residues long. DNA of the CDR3: TGTGCCAGCAGTACAGGGGGAGGTGGGGCCAACGTCCTGACTTTC. It codes for CASSTGGGGANVLTF.